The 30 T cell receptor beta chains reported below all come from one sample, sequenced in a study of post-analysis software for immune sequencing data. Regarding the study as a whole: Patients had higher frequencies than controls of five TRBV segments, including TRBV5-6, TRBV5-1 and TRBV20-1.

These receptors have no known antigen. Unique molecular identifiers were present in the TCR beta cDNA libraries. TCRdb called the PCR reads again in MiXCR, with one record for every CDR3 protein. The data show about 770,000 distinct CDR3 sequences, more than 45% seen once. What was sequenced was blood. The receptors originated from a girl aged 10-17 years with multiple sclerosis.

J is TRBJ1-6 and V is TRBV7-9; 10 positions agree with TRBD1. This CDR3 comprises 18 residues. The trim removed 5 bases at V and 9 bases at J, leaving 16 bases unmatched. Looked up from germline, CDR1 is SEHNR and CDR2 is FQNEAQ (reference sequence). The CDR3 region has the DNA TGTGCCAGCAGCCCTCCATCTCCCGGGACAGGGGTTGGTTCACCCCTCCACTTT. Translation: CASSPPSPGTGVGSPLHF.

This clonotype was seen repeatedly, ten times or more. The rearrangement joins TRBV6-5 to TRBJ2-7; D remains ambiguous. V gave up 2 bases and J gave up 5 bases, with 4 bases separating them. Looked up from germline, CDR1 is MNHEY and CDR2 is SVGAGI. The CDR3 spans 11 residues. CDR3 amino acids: CASSYAHEQYF. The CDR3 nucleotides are TGTGCCAGCAGTTACGCCCACGAGCAGTACTTC.

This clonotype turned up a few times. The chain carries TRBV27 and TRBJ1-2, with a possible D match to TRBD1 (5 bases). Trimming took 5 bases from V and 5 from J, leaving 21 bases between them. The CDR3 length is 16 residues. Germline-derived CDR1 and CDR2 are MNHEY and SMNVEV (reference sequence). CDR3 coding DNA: TGTGCCAGCAGTCCACTTGGTTTTCGACAGAATTATGGCTACACCTTC. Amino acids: CASSPLGFRQNYGYTF.

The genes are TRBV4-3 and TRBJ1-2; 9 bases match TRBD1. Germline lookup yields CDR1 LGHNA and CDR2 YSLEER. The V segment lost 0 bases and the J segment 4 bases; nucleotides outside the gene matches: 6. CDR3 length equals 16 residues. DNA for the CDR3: TGCGCCAGCAGCCAAGACCTGGGACAGGGCCCCTATGGCTACACCTTC. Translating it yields CASSQDLGQGPYGYTF.

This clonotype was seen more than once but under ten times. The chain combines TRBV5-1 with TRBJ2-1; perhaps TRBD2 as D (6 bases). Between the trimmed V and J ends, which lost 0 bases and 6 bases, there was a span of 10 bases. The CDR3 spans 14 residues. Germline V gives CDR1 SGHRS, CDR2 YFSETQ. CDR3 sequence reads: CASSLATSSNEQFF. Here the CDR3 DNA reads TGCGCCAGCAGCTTGGCGACTAGTTCCAATGAGCAGTTCTTC.

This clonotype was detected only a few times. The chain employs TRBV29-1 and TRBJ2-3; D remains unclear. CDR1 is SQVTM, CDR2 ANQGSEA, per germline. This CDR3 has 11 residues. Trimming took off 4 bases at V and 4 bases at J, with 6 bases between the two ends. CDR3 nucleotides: TGCAGCGTTGGTCCCGCAGATACGCAGTATTTT. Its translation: CSVGPADTQYF.

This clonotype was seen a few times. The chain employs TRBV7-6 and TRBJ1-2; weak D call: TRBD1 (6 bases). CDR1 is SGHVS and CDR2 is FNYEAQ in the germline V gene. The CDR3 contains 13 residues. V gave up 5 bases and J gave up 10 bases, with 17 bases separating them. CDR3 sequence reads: CASSQGLGGNYTF. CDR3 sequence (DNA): TGTGCCAGCAGCCAGGGGCTCGGTGGGAACTACACCTTC.

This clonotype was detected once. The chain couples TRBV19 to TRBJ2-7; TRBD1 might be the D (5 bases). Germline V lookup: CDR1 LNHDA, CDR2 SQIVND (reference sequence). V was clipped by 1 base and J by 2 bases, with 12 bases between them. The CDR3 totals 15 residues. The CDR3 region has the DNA TGTGCCAGTAGTATAGGAGACAGCCACACCTACGAGCAGTACTTC. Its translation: CASSIGDSHTYEQYF.

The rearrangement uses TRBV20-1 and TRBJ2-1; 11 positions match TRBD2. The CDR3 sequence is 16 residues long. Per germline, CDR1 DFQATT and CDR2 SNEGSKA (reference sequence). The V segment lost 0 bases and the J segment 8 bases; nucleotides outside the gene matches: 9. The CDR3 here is CSARDPLAGGPDEQFF. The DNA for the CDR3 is TGCAGTGCTAGAGACCCCTTAGCGGGAGGGCCCGATGAGCAGTTCTTC.

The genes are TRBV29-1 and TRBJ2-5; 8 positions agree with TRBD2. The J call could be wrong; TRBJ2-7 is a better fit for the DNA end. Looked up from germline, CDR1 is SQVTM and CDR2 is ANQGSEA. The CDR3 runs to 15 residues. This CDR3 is CSVAPKVAGPLEQYF. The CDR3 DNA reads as TGCAGCGTTGCCCCGAAAGTAGCGGGACCCCTCGAGCAGTACTTC.

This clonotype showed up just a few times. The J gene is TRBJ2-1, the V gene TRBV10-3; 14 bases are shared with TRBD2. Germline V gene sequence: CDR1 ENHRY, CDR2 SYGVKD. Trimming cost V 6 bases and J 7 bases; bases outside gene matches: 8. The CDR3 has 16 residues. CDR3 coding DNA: TGTGCCATCAGCGGGACTAGCGGGAGAGGTGGTAATGAGCAGTTCTTC. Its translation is CAISGTSGRGGNEQFF.

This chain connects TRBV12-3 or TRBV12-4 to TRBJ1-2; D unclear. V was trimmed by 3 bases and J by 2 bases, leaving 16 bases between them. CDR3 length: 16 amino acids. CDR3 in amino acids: CASSFSPAATNYGYTF. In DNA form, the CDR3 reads TGTGCCAGCAGTTTTAGTCCGGCCGCAACCAACTATGGCTACACCTTC.

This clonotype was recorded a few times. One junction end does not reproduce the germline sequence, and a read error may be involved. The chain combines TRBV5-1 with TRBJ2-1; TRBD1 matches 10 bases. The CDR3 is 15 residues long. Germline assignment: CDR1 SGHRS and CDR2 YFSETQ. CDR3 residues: CAGSPWTGGHNEQFF. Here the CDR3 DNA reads TGCGCCGGCAGCCCCTGGACAGGGGGTCACAATGAGCAGTTCTTC.

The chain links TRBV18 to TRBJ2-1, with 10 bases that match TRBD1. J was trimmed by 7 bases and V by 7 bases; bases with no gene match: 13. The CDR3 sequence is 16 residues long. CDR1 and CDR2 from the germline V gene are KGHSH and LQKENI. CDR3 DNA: TGTGCCAGCTTAGAACAACCGGGACAGGGGTGGAATGAGCAGTTCTTC. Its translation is CASLEQPGQGWNEQFF.

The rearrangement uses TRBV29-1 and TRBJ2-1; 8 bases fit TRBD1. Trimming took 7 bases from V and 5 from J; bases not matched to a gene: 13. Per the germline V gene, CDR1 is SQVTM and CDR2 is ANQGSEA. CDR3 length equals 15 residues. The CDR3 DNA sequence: TGCAGCGCCTGGGAAGGACAGGGATTAAACAATGAGCAGTTCTTC. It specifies CSAWEGQGLNNEQFF.

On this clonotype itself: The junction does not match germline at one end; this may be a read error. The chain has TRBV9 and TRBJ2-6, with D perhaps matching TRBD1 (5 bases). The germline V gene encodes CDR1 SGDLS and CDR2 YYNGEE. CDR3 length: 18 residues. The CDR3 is CASTVRATGFPGANVLTF. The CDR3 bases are TGTGCCAGCACCGTACGGGCTACAGGCTTTCCTGGGGCCAACGTCCTGACTTTC.

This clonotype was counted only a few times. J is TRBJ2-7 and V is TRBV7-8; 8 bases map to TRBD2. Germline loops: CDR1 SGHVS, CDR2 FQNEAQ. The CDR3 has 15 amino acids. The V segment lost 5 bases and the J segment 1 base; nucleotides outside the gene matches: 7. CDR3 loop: CASSPGGAGSYEQYF. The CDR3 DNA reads TGTGCCAGCAGCCCCGGGGGGGCGGGTTCCTACGAGCAGTACTTC.

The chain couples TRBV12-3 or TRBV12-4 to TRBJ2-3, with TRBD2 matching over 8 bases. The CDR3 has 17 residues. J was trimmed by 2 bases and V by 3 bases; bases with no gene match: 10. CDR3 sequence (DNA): TGTGCCAGCAGTTTGAGGGGACTAGAGATTGCCACAGATACGCAGTATTTT. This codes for CASSLRGLEIATDTQYF.

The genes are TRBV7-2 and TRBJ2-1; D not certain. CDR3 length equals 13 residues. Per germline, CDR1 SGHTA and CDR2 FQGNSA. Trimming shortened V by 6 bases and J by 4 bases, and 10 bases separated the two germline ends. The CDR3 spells CASSLDHYNEQFF. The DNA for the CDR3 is TGTGCCAGCAGTCTGGACCATTACAATGAGCAGTTCTTC.

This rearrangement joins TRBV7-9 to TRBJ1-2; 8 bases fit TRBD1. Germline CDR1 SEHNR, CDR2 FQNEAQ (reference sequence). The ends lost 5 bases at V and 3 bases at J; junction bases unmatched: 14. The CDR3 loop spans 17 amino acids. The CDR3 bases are TGTGCCAGCAGCCGCGGGGCAGGGGGCCCCTTGGACTATGGCTACACCTTC. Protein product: CASSRGAGGPLDYGYTF. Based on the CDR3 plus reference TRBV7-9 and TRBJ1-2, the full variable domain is DTGVSQNPRHKITKRGQNVTFRCDPISEHNRLYWYRQTLGQGPEFLTYFQNEAQLEKSRLLSDRFSAERPKGSFSTLEIQRTEQGDSAMYLCASSRGAGGPLDYGYTFGSGTRLTVV.

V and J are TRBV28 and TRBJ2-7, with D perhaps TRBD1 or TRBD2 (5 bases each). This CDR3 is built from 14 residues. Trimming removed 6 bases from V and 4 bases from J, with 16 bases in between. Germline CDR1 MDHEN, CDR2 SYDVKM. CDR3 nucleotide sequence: TGTGCCAGCAGGTCCCCAGAGGGGCCTTACGAGCAGTACTTC. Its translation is CASRSPEGPYEQYF.

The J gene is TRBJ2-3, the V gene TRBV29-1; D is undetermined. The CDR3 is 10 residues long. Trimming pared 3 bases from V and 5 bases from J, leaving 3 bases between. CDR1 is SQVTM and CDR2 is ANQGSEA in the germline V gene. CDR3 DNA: TGCAGCGTTGAGAAAGATACGCAGTATTTT. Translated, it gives CSVEKDTQYF.

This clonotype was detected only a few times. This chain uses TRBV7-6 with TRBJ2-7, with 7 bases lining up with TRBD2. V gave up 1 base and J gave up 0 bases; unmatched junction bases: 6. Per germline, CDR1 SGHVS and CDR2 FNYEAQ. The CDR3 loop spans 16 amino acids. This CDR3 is CASSLDASSGSYEQYF. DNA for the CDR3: TGTGCCAGCAGCTTAGATGCGTCTAGCGGCTCCTACGAGCAGTACTTC.

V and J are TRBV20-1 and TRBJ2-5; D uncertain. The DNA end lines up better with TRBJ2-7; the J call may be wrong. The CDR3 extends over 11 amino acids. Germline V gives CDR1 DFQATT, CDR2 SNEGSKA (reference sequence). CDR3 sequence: CSALGPYEQYF. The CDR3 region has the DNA TGCAGTGCCCTTGGACCATACGAGCAGTACTTC.

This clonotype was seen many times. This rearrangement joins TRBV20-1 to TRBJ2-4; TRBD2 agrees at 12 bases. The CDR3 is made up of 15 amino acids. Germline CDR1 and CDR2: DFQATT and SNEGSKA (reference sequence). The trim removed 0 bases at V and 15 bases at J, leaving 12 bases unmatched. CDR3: CSARDGSLTSGSAYF. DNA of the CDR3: TGCAGTGCTAGAGATGGGAGCCTGACTAGCGGGAGTGCGTACTTC.

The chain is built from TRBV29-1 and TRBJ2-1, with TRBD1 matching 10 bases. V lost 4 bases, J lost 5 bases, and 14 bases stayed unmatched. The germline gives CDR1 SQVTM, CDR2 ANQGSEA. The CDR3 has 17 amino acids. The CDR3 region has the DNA TGCAGCGTTGGGGACAGGGGACTTAGCGGGGATCACAATGAGCAGTTCTTC. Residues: CSVGDRGLSGDHNEQFF.

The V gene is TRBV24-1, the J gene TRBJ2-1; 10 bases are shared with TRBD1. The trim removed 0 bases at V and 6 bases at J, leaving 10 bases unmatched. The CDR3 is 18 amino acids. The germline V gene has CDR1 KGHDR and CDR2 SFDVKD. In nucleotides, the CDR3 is TGTGCCACCAGTGATTTGCATATGGGGACAGGGGTTCGCAATGAGCAGTTCTTC. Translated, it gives CATSDLHMGTGVRNEQFF.

CDR3 in amino acids: CASSLGGLGAGGYTF. The CDR3 coding sequence is TGTGCCAGCAGTTTGGGTGGATTGGGGGCCGGCGGCTACACCTTC. The chain recombines TRBV12-3 or TRBV12-4 with TRBJ1-2, with a possible D match to TRBD1 (6 bases). The V end lost 3 bases, the J end lost 8 bases, and 19 bases lay between the germline ends. The CDR3 contains 15 residues.

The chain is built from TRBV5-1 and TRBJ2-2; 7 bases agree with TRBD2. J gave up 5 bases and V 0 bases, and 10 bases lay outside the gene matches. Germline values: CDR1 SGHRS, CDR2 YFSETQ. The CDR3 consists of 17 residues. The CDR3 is CASSLEPSGSNTGELFF. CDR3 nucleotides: TGCGCCAGCAGCTTGGAGCCTAGCGGAAGTAATACCGGGGAGCTGTTTTTT.

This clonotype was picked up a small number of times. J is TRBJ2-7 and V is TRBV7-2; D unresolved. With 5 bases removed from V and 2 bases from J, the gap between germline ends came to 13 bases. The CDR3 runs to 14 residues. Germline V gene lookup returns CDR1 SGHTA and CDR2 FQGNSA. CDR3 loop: CASSARQLAYEQYF. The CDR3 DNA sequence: TGTGCCAGCAGCGCAAGACAATTAGCCTACGAGCAGTACTTC.